A single sample gave rise to the 23 T cell receptor beta chains below, sequenced in a study of blood T cell repertoires in COVID-19. Profiled with immunoSEQ multiplex PCR; TCRdb holds only in-frame clones, not every one. The sample yields 22,000 or so clones, about 89% seen once. The source material was peripheral blood. Receptors originate from a human donor in a cohort sampled during active COVID-19.

The chain is built from TRBV30 and TRBJ2-2, with 7 positions matching TRBD1. Losses at the gene ends were 5 bases for V and 0 bases for J; bases not matched to a gene: 3. The CDR3 runs 14 residues. Germline V gene lookup returns CDR1 GTSNPN and CDR2 SVGIG (reference sequence). The CDR3 here is CAWDRETNTGELFF. The CDR3 nucleotides are TGTGCCTGGGACAGGGAAACGAACACCGGGGAGCTGTTTTTT. The entire variable domain, with the rest obtained from reference TRBV30 and TRBJ2-2, is as follows: SQTIHQWPATLVQPVGSPLSLECTVEGTSNPNLYWYRQAAGRGLQLLFYSVGIGQISSEVPQNLSASRPQDRQFILSSKKLLLSDSGFYLCAWDRETNTGELFFGEGSRLTVL.

This clone was counted a single time. The genes are TRBV5-1 and TRBJ2-2; D might be TRBD2 (6 bases). V was trimmed by 0 bases and J by 5 bases, leaving 14 bases between them. There are 16 residues in the CDR3. The V gene's germline CDR1 is SGHRS and CDR2 YFSETQ. DNA of the CDR3: TGCGCCAGCAGCTTGGATGGGGGGATCAGAACCGGGGAGCTGTTTTTT. This translates into CASSLDGGIRTGELFF. Combining the CDR3 with reference TRBV5-1 and TRBJ2-2 gives the whole variable domain KAGVTQTPRYLIKTRGQQVTLSCSPISGHRSVSWYQQTPGQGLQFLFEYFSETQRNKGNFPGRFSGRQFSNSRSEMNVSTLELGDSALYLCASSLDGGIRTGELFFGEGSRLTVL.

The V and J genes are TRBV18 and TRBJ2-1; 8 nucleotides line up with TRBD1. The J segment lost 6 bases and the V segment lost 2 bases, leaving 3 bases of the junction unmatched. The CDR3 runs to 14 residues. Germline CDR1 is KGHSH and CDR2 is LQKENI. DNA for the CDR3: TGTGCCAGCTCACCAGACAGGGGTGGCAATGAGCAGTTCTTC. Translating it yields CASSPDRGGNEQFF.

The chain links TRBV19 to TRBJ1-4; TRBD1 agrees at 10 bases. The CDR3 extends over 14 amino acids. V shed 5 bases, J shed 8 bases, and the junction held 5 bases outside the gene matches. Germline V gene lookup returns CDR1 LNHDA and CDR2 SQIVND (reference sequence). CDR3: CASSDRGRGEKLFF. The CDR3, as DNA: TGTGCCAGTAGTGACAGGGGGCGGGGGGAAAAACTGTTTTTT.

The CDR3 region has the DNA TGTGCCAGCAGCTTAGAGATACCGGGACAGAGAAAAGAGACCCAGTACTTC. Encoded protein: CASSLEIPGQRKETQYF. The V gene is TRBV11-3, the J gene TRBJ2-5; 7 bases fit TRBD1. The J segment lost 3 bases and the V segment lost 0 bases, leaving 10 bases of the junction unmatched. Per germline, CDR1 SGHNT and CDR2 YENEEA. CDR3 length: 17 residues. The full variable domain, completed using reference TRBV11-3 and TRBJ2-5, is EAGVVQSPRYKIIEKKQPVAFWCNPISGHNTLYWYLQNLGQGPELLIRYENEEAVDDSQLPKDRFSAERLKGVDSTLKIQPAELGDSAVYLCASSLEIPGQRKETQYFGPGTRLLVL.

V gene TRBV30 combines with J gene TRBJ1-2, with 7 positions matching TRBD1. The trim removed 3 bases at V and 7 bases at J, leaving 17 bases unmatched. Per germline, CDR1 GTSNPN and CDR2 SVGIG (reference sequence). This CDR3 is built from 16 residues. CDR3 coding DNA: TGTGCCTGGAGCGCGAGACAGGGCGGCGCCCTCCGTGGCTACACCTTC. It codes for CAWSARQGGALRGYTF.

CDR3 DNA sequence: TGCGCCAGCAGCCCAGCGACTAGCGGACTACTGACTTTAAGGTTCGGGGAGCTGTTTTTT. Amino acids: CASSPATSGLLTLRFGELFF. The genes are TRBV23-1 and TRBJ2-2; 9 nucleotides line up with TRBD2. TRBV23-1 is labeled an ORF, and its function is uncertain. With 6 bases clipped from V and 7 bases from J, the junction kept 24 bases outside the gene matches. This CDR3 has 20 residues.

The DNA for the CDR3 is TGTGCCAGCTGTCCGGGGCGGGGTTGGGGGGGGCGGGAGAGCAGTTACTTC. Amino acid sequence: CASCPGRGWGGRESSYF. This sequence joins TRBV28 and TRBJ2-7; D may be TRBD2 (7 bases). This CDR3 has 17 residues. Germline loops: CDR1 MDHEN, CDR2 SYDVKM. Trimming removed 8 bases from V and 13 bases from J, with 36 bases in between.

J is TRBJ2-7 and V is TRBV15, with 14 bases that match TRBD2. The CDR3 loop spans 14 amino acids. Germline V gene lookup returns CDR1 LNHNV and CDR2 YYDKDF (reference sequence). Germline trimming cut 8 bases from V and 1 base from J; bases unmatched to any gene: 1. The DNA for the CDR3 is TGTGCCACCCGGACTAGCGGGAGGTCCTACGAGCAGTACGTC. Protein: CATRTSGRSYEQYV.

In this sample, this clone turned up once. The chain employs TRBV29-1 and TRBJ1-4, with TRBD1 identical over 9 bases. CDR3 length: 13 amino acids. The germline CDR1 and CDR2 sequences are SQVTM and ANQGSEA. J was trimmed by 3 bases and V by 5 bases; bases with no gene match: 1. The CDR3 sequence: CSVRQGANEKLFF. CDR3 coding DNA: TGCAGCGTTCGACAGGGGGCTAATGAAAAACTGTTTTTT.

J is TRBJ2-3 and V is TRBV5-1; 12 positions match TRBD1. V gave up 4 bases and J gave up 4 bases; unmatched junction bases: 7. The germline gives CDR1 SGHRS, CDR2 YFSETQ. The CDR3 sequence is 16 residues long. In DNA form, the CDR3 reads TGCGCCAGCAGCATAGGGACAGGGGGCTTATCAGATACGCAGTATTTT. This gives the protein CASSIGTGGLSDTQYF.

The J gene is TRBJ1-1, the V gene TRBV19, with TRBD1 as a possible D gene (6 bases). In germline, CDR1 is LNHDA, CDR2 SQIVND (reference sequence). V lost 8 bases and J 6 bases, leaving 10 bases between the germline ends. The CDR3 spans 11 residues. CDR3 loop: CASATGPEAFF. In nucleotides, the CDR3 is TGTGCCAGTGCTACAGGGCCTGAAGCTTTCTTT.

The chain recombines TRBV9 with TRBJ2-2; TRBD2 aligns across 7 bases. There are 16 residues in the CDR3. J gave up 3 bases and V 1 base, and 6 bases lay outside the gene matches. CDR1 SGDLS and CDR2 YYNGEE come from the germline V gene. CDR3 nucleotides: TGTGCCAGCAGCGTAACCGGGGGGACCTACACCGGGGAGCTGTTTTTT. It codes for CASSVTGGTYTGELFF.

The chain has TRBV7-2 and TRBJ1-2; D is perhaps TRBD1 (6 bases). This CDR3 region has 16 residues. Trimming cost V 1 base and J 8 bases, with 20 bases left between them. Germline V CDR1 and CDR2: SGHTA, FQGNSA. The CDR3 DNA reads as TGTGCCAGCAGCTTAGTACCCGCGGGCCAGGGGAGAGGCTACACCTTC. Its protein product is CASSLVPAGQGRGYTF.

DNA of the CDR3: TGTGCCAGCAGCCCGCGGACAGGGGCGGATACGCAGTATTTT. It specifies CASSPRTGADTQYF. V is TRBV7-2 and J is TRBJ2-3; 9 bases are shared with TRBD1. The CDR3 is 14 amino acids. CDR1 is SGHTA, CDR2 FQGNSA, per germline. Losses at the gene ends were 5 bases for V and 6 bases for J; bases not matched to a gene: 6. The variable domain in full, completed from reference TRBV7-2 and TRBJ2-3, reads GAGVSQSPSNKVTEKGKDVELRCDPISGHTALYWYRQSLGQGLEFLIYFQGNSAPDKSGLPSDRFSAERTGGSVSTLTIQRTQQEDSAVYLCASSPRTGADTQYFGPGTRLTVL.

This clone was counted only a few times. The chain is built from TRBV15 and TRBJ2-5; TRBD1 matches at 7 bases. Per germline, CDR1 LNHNV and CDR2 YYDKDF (reference sequence). The CDR3 totals 14 residues. Trimming took 4 bases from V and 5 from J; bases not matched to a gene: 7. The CDR3 loop reads CATSKQGGAETQYF. CDR3 nucleotide sequence: TGTGCCACCAGCAAACAAGGGGGCGCGGAGACCCAGTACTTC.

The gene calls are TRBV18 and TRBJ2-7, with 9 bases that match TRBD1. Trimming at V came to 3 bases and at J to 2 bases, leaving 5 bases not matched to a gene. The CDR3 extends over 15 amino acids. The germline CDR1 and CDR2 sequences are KGHSH and LQKENI. The CDR3 DNA sequence: TGTGCCAGCTCACCGGGCGGGACAGGGACCTACGAGCAGTACTTC. Translation gives CASSPGGTGTYEQYF.

This chain joins TRBV6-2 or TRBV6-3 and TRBJ1-2, with 7 bases aligning to TRBD1. Germline V gene data show CDR1 as MNHEY and CDR2 as SVGEGT. The CDR3 has 15 amino acids. The trim removed 5 bases at V and 2 bases at J, leaving 8 bases unmatched. The CDR3 DNA follows: TGTGCCAGCAGTCCCGGACAGGCCGGGAACTATGGCTACACCTTC. Translation gives CASSPGQAGNYGYTF.

The V and J genes are TRBV3-1 (or the pseudogene TRBV3-2) and TRBJ2-3; a weak D match, TRBD1 (5 bases). The V gene lost 6 bases and the J gene lost 3 bases, with 7 bases spanning the gap. The CDR3 loop spans 12 amino acids. Looked up from germline, CDR1 is LGHDT and CDR2 is YNNKEL (reference sequence). CDR3 coding DNA: TGTGCCAGCAGTCCAGGGACAGATACGCAGTATTTT. Its protein product is CASSPGTDTQYF.

This chain uses TRBV5-1 with TRBJ2-7; D perhaps matches TRBD1 (6 bases). This CDR3 is 11 amino acids long. Germline V gene sequence: CDR1 SGHRS, CDR2 YFSETQ. Trimming stripped 5 bases from V and 6 bases from J, with 9 bases between. The CDR3 protein is CASRGTLEQYF. The CDR3 DNA reads as TGCGCCAGCAGGGGGACACTCGAGCAGTACTTC.

The chain is built from TRBV7-3 and TRBJ1-1; the match to TRBD1 covers 10 bases. Germline V gene sequence: CDR1 SGHTA, CDR2 FQGTGA. CDR3 length: 16 residues. Trimming removed 2 bases from V and 4 bases from J; junction bases left unmatched: 7. The CDR3 spells CASSLQPTGGVTEAFF. In nucleotides, the CDR3 is TGTGCCAGCAGCTTACAACCGACAGGGGGCGTCACTGAAGCTTTCTTT.

The rearrangement links TRBV10-1 to TRBJ2-1, with D perhaps TRBD2 (5 bases). The germline CDR1 and CDR2 sequences are WNHNN and SYGVQD (reference sequence). The V gene lost 3 bases and the J gene lost 1 base, with 13 bases spanning the gap. The CDR3 totals 16 residues. The chain's CDR3 is CASSDLSPGSYNEQFF. The CDR3 nucleotides read TGCGCCAGCAGTGACCTATCCCCGGGGTCCTACAATGAGCAGTTCTTC.

This clone has more than one count but fewer than ten. The rearrangement joins TRBV27 to TRBJ1-1, with TRBD1 identical over 9 bases. With 7 bases clipped from V and 1 base from J, the junction kept 10 bases outside the gene matches. This CDR3 has 16 residues. The V gene's germline CDR1 is MNHEY and CDR2 SMNVEV (reference sequence). The CDR3 coding sequence is TGTGCCAGCAATGAACTTGGGACAGGGAGGAACACTGAAGCTTTCTTT. Its translation: CASNELGTGRNTEAFF.